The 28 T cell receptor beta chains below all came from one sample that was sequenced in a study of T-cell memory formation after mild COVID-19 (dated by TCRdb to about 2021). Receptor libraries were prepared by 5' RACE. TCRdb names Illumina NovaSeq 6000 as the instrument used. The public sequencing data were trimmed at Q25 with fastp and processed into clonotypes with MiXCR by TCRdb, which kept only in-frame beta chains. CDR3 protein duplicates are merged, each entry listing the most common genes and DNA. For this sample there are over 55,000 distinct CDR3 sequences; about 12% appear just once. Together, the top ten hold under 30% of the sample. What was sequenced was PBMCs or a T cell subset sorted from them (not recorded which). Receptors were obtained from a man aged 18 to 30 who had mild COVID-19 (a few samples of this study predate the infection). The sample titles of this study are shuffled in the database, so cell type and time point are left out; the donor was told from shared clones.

CDR3 coding DNA: TGTGCCACCGGCCGTGGGGCGGGGCCGGACATTCAGTACTTC. It translates to CATGRGAGPDIQYF. This sequence joins TRBV15 and TRBJ2-4; perhaps TRBD2 as D (6 bases). V lost 8 bases and J lost 8, with 19 bases in between. Germline CDR1 reads LNHNV; CDR2 reads YYDKDF (reference sequence). This CDR3 is 14 amino acids long.

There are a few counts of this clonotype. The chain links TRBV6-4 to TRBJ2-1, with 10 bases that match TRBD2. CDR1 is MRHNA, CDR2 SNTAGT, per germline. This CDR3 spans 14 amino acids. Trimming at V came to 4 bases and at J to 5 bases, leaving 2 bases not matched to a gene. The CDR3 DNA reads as TGTGCCAGCAGTGGACTAGCGGGTAACAATGAGCAGTTCTTC. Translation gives CASSGLAGNNEQFF.

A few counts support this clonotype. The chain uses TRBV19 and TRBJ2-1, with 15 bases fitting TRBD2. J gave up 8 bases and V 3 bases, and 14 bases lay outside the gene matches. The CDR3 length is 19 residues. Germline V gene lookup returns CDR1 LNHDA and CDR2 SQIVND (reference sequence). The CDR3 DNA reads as TGTGCCAGTAGTATGAGGGGACTAGCGGGGGGTGTTAAGTGGGATGAGCAGTTCTTC. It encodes CASSMRGLAGGVKWDEQFF.

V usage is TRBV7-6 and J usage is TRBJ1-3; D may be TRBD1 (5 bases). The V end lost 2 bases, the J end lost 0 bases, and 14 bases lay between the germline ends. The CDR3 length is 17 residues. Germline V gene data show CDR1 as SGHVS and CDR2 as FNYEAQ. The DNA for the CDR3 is TGTGCCAGCAGCTTATCCGGGACGCCGAGCTCTGGAAACACCATATATTTT. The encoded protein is CASSLSGTPSSGNTIYF.

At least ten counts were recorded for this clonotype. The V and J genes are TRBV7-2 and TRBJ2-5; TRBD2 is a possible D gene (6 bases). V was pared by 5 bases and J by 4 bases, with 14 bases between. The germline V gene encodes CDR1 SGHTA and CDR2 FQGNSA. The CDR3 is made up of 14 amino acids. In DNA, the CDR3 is TGTGCCAGCAGCCCACGGGCGGGGACAGAGACCCAGTACTTC. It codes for CASSPRAGTETQYF.

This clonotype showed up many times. In DNA form, the CDR3 reads TGTGCCAGCAGCTTAGCCGCACCAGTGGGAACCGGGGAGCTGTTTTTT. Encoded protein: CASSLAAPVGTGELFF. The chain employs TRBV7-6 and TRBJ2-2; no definite D call. The CDR3 has 16 residues. Looked up from germline, CDR1 is SGHVS and CDR2 is FNYEAQ. Trimming left V 0 bases short and J 5 bases short, with 13 bases between.

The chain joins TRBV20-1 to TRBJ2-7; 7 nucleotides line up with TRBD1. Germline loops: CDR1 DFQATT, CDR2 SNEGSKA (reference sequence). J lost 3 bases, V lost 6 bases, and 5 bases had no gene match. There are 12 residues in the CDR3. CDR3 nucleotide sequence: TGCAGTGCCCCAAGGGACAGCTACGAGCAGTACTTC. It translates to CSAPRDSYEQYF.

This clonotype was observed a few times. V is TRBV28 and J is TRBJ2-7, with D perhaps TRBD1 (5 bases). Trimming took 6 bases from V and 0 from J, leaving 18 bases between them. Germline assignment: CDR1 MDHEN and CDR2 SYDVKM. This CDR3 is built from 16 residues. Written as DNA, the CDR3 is TGTGCCAGCAGCGCTCCATACGGACATAGCTCCTACGAGCAGTACTTC. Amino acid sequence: CASSAPYGHSSYEQYF.

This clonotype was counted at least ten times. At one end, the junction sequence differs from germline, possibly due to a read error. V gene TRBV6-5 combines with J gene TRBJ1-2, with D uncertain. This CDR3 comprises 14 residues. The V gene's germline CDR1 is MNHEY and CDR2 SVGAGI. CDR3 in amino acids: CASSDSTRKQGYTF. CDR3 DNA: TGTGCCAGCAGTGACTCCACCCGTAAACAGGGCTACACCTTC.

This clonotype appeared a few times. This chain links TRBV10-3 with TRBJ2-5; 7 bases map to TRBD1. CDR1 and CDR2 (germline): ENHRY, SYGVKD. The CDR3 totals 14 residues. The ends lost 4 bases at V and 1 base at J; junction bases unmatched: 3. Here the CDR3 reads CAISGGTAQETQYF. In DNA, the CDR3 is TGTGCCATCAGTGGAGGGACAGCCCAAGAGACCCAGTACTTC.

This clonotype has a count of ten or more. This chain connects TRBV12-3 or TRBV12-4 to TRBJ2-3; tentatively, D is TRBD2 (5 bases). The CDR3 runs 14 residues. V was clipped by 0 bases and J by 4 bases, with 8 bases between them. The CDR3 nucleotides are TGTGCCAGCAGTTTAGCCGGGGTGGCAGATACGCAGTATTTT. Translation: CASSLAGVADTQYF.

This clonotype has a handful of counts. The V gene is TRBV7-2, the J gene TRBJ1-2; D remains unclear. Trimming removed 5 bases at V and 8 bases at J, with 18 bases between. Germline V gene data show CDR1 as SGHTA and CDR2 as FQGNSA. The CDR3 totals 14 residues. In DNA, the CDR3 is TGTGCCAGCAGCCCCCGATGGGAGGGCGGAGGCTACACCTTC. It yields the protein CASSPRWEGGGYTF.

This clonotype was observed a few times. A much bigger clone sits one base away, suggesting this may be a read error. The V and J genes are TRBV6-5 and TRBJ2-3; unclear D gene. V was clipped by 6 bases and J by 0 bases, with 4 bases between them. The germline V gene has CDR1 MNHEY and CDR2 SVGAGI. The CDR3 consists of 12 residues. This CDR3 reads CASRDSTDTQYF. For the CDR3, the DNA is TGTGCCAGCAGGGACAGCACAGATACGCAGTATTTT.

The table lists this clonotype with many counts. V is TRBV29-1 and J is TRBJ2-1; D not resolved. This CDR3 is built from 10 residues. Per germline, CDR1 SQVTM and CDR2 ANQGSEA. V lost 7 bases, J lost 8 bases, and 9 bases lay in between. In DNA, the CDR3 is TGCAGCGCTCAAGACCATGAGCAGTTCTTC. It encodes CSAQDHEQFF.

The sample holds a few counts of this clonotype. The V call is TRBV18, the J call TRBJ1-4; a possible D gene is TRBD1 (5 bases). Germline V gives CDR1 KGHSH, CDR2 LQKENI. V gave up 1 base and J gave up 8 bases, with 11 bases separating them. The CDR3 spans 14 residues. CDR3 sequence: CASSPQGKGEKLFF. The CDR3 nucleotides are TGTGCCAGCTCACCACAGGGGAAAGGAGAAAAACTGTTTTTT.

The CDR3 reads CSARGRRTTRGTTDTQYF. CDR3 DNA: TGCAGTGCTAGAGGCAGGCGAACGACTAGGGGGACCACAGATACGCAGTATTTT. This chain links TRBV20-1 with TRBJ2-3, with D tentatively TRBD1 or TRBD2 (6 bases each). Trimming took off 1 base at V and 2 bases at J, with 22 bases between the two ends. The CDR3 has 18 amino acids. The germline V gene encodes CDR1 DFQATT and CDR2 SNEGSKA (reference sequence).

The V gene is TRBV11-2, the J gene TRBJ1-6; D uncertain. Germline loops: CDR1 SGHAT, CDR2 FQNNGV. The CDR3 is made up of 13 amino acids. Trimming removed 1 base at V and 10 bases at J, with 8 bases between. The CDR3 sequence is CASSLVELSPLHF. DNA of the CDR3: TGTGCCAGCAGCTTAGTCGAACTCTCACCCCTCCACTTT.

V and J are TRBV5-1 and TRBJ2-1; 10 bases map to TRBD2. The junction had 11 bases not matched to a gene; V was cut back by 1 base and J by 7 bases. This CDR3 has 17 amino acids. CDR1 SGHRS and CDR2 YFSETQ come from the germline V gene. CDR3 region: CASSLSAGGLSGNEQFF. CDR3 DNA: TGCGCCAGCAGCTTGTCAGCGGGGGGGCTCAGCGGTAATGAGCAGTTCTTC.

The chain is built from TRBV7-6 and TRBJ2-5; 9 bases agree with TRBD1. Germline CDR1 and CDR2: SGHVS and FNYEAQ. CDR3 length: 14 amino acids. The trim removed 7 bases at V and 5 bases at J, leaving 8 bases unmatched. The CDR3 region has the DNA TGTGCCAGCACCCTGGGACAGGGACGTGAGACCCAGTACTTC. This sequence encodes CASTLGQGRETQYF.

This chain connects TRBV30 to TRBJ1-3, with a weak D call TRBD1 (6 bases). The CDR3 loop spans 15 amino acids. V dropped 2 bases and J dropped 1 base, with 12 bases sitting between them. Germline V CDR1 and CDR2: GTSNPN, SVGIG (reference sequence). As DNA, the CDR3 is TGTGCCTGGAGTCGACCAGGGGAATCTGGAAACACCATATATTTT. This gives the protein CAWSRPGESGNTIYF.

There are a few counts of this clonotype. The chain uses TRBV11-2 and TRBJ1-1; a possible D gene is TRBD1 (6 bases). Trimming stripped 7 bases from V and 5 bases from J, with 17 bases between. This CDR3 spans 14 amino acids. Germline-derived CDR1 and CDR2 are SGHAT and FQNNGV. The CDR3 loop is CASTPWGGLTEAFF. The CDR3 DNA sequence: TGTGCCAGCACCCCTTGGGGGGGGCTAACTGAAGCTTTCTTT.

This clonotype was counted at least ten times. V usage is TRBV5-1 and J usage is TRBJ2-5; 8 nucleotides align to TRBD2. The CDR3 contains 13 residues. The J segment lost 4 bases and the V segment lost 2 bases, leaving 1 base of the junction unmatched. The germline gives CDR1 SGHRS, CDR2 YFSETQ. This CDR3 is CASSFAGGETQYF. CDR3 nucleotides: TGCGCCAGCAGCTTCGCGGGGGGAGAGACCCAGTACTTC. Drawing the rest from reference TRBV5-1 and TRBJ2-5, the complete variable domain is KAGVTQTPRYLIKTRGQQVTLSCSPISGHRSVSWYQQTPGQGLQFLFEYFSETQRNKGNFPGRFSGRQFSNSRSEMNVSTLELGDSALYLCASSFAGGETQYFGPGTRLLVL.

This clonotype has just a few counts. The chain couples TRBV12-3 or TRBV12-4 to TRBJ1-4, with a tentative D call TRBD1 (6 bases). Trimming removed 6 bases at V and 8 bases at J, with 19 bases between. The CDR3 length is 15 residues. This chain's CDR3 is CASRAAGQGWEKLFF. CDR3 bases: TGTGCCAGCAGAGCCGCGGGGCAGGGGTGGGAAAAACTGTTTTTT.

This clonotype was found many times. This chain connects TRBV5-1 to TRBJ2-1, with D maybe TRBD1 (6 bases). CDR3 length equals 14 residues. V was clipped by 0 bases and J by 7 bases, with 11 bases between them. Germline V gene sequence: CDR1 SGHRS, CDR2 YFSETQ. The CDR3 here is CASSLVQGKNEQFF. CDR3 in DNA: TGCGCCAGCAGCTTGGTACAGGGTAAAAATGAGCAGTTCTTC.

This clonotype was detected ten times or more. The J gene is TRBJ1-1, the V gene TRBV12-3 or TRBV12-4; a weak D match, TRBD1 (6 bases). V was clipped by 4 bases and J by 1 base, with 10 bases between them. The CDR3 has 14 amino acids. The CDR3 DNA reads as TGTGCCAGCAGTTCGCAACAGGGGAACACTGAAGCTTTCTTT. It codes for CASSSQQGNTEAFF.

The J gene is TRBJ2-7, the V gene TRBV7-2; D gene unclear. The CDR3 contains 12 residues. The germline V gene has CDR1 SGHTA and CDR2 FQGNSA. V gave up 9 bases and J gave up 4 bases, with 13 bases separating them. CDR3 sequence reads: CARSHQPYEQYF. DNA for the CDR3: TGTGCCAGGAGTCACCAACCTTACGAGCAGTACTTC. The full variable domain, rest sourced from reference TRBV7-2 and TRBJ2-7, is GAGVSQSPSNKVTEKGKDVELRCDPISGHTALYWYRQSLGQGLEFLIYFQGNSAPDKSGLPSDRFSAERTGGSVSTLTIQRTQQEDSAVYLCARSHQPYEQYFGPGTRLTVT.

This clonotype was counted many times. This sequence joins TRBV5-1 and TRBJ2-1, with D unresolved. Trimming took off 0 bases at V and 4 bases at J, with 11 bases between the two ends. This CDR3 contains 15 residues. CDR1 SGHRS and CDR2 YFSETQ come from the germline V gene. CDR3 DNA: TGCGCCAGCAGCTTGGGAGTATACTCATACAATGAGCAGTTCTTC. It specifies CASSLGVYSYNEQFF.

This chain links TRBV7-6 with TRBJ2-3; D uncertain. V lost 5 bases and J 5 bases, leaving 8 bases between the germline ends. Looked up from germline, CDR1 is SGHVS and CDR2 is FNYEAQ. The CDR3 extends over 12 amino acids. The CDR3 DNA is TGTGCCAGCAGCCCGGGCTTAGATACGCAGTATTTT. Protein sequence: CASSPGLDTQYF.